Each of the 8 T cell receptor beta chains below was sequenced from the same sample in a study of molecular identifiers for immune sequencing clone quantification. From the PCR reads, TCRdb called clonotypes with MiXCR, one entry per CDR3 protein. The table lists about 67,000 distinct CDR3 sequences, less than 20% of them singletons. Sequencing input: naive CD8+ T cells from blood, with Jurkat cell RNA spiked in. Regarding subset: FACS-sorted CD8+CD4-CCR7+CD45RA+ naive T cells. These receptors were collected from a human donor in good health. Some libraries in this study had Jurkat cell RNA spiked in.

Ten or more counts support this clonotype. The rearrangement uses TRBV2 and TRBJ2-5, with 7 nucleotides matching TRBD2. The germline CDR1 and CDR2 sequences are SNHLY and FYNNEI. With V trimmed by 7 bases and J by 0 bases, 8 bases remained unmatched. CDR3 length: 15 residues. The CDR3 is CASMLAAQYQETQYF. CDR3 nucleotides: TGTGCCAGCATGCTAGCGGCTCAGTACCAAGAGACCCAGTACTTC.

The table lists this clonotype with many counts. The chain employs TRBV4-1 and TRBJ2-2, with unresolved D. Germline V gives CDR1 MGHRA, CDR2 YSYEKL. The CDR3 totals 14 residues. V gave up 1 base and J gave up 6 bases, with 9 bases separating them. CDR3 DNA: TGCGCCAGCAGCCAAGTCTATGCCGCCGGGGAGCTGTTTTTT. It yields the protein CASSQVYAAGELFF.

This clonotype was counted many times. The J gene is TRBJ2-3, the V gene TRBV7-2; TRBD2 is a possible D gene (6 bases). CDR1 SGHTA and CDR2 FQGNSA come from the germline V gene. Trimming stripped 3 bases from V and 0 bases from J, with 10 bases between. The CDR3 sequence is 15 residues long. This chain's CDR3 is CASSFSGISTDTQYF. The CDR3 coding sequence is TGTGCCAGCAGCTTTAGCGGAATCAGCACAGATACGCAGTATTTT.

This clonotype has at least ten counts. The chain links TRBV5-4 to TRBJ2-3; 7 bases match TRBD2. J was trimmed by 4 bases and V by 3 bases; bases with no gene match: 11. The germline V gene has CDR1 SGHNT and CDR2 YYREEE (reference sequence). The CDR3 consists of 16 residues. The CDR3 is CASSWGGVRAADTQYF. CDR3 coding DNA: TGTGCCAGCAGCTGGGGGGGGGTTCGGGCTGCAGATACGCAGTATTTT.

Concerning this clonotype: Just one base apart from a much larger clone, this may be a read error. The V and J genes are TRBV14 and TRBJ2-7; the D is unclear. V lost 3 bases and J 4 bases, leaving 16 bases between the germline ends. Germline V CDR1 and CDR2: SGHDN, FVKESK. The CDR3 totals 15 residues. The CDR3 DNA reads TGTGCCAGCAGCCAGGAGACCAACCCAAGGTACGAGCAGTACTTC. Protein product: CASSQETNPRYEQYF.

There are many counts of this clonotype. The chain is built from TRBV28 and TRBJ2-7; the D is unclear. Trimming removed 6 bases at V and 7 bases at J, with 16 bases between. This CDR3 is built from 13 residues. Germline V gene data show CDR1 as MDHEN and CDR2 as SYDVKM. The CDR3 sequence: CASSLEVLREQYF. Here the CDR3 DNA reads TGTGCCAGCAGCCTCGAAGTTCTGAGGGAGCAGTACTTC.

This clonotype was detected a few times. This may come from a read error, since a much larger clone is one base off. The gene calls are TRBV7-9 and TRBJ1-2, with D hard to call. Germline CDR1 is SEHNR and CDR2 is FQNEAQ (reference sequence). The CDR3 loop spans 15 amino acids. The CDR3 nucleotides read TGTGCCGGCAGCTTCTCTTTGGAGTTTGACTATGGCTACACCTTC. Its protein is CAGSFSLEFDYGYTF.

The chain carries TRBV3-1 and TRBJ2-2; D unclear. Germline CDR1 reads LGHDT; CDR2 reads YNNKEL (reference sequence). The CDR3 covers 14 residues. The V end was cut by 2 bases, the J end by 5 bases, with 9 bases between. The CDR3 is CASSQSVGTGELFF. For the CDR3, the DNA is TGTGCCAGCAGCCAATCGGTGGGGACCGGGGAGCTGTTTTTT.